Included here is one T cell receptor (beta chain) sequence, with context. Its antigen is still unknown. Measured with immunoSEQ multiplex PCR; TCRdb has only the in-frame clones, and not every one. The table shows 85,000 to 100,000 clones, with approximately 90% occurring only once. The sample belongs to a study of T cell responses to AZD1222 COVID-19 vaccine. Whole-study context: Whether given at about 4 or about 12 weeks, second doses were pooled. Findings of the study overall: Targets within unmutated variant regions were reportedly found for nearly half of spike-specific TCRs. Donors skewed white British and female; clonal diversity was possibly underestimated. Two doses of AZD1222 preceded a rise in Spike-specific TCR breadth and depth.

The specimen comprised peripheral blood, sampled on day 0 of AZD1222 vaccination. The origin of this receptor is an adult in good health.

As DNA, the CDR3 is TGTGCCAGCAGCCTGGATTTGGGTGCCTACGAGCAGTACTTC. Translated: CASSLDLGAYEQYF. The chain links TRBV6-4 to TRBJ2-7; D call uncertain. Germline lookup yields CDR1 MRHNA and CDR2 SNTAGT. The V gene lost 6 bases and the J gene lost 2 bases, with 14 bases spanning the gap. The CDR3 is 14 residues long.